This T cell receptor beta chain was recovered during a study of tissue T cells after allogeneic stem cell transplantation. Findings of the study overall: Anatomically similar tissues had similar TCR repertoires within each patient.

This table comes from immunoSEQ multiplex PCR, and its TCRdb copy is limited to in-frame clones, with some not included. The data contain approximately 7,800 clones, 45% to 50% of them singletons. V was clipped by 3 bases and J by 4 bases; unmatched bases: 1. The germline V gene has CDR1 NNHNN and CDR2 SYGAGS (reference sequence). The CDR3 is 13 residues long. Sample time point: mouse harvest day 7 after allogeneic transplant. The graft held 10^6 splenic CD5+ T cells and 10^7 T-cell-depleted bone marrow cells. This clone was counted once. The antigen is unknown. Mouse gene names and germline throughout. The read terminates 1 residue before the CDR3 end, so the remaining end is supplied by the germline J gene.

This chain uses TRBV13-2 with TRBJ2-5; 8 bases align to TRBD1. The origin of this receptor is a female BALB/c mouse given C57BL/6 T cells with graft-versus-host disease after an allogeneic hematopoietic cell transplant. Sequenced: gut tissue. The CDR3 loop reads CASGATGEDTQYF. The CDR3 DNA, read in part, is TGTGCCAGCGGTGCGACAGGGGAAGACACCCAGTAC.